This TCR beta chain was captured by sequencing in a study of T cell changes during pregnancy in multiple sclerosis. Libraries were prepared by immunoSEQ multiplex PCR; TCRdb keeps only in-frame clonotypes and omits some of them. The table shows 40,000 to 60,000 clones, with roughly nine tenths occurring only once. The CDR3 totals 12 residues. Germline V gene sequence: CDR1 MRHNA, CDR2 SNTAGT. The germline V and J ends were trimmed by 0 bases and 6 bases, with 5 bases remaining between them. Source: CD8+ T cells from peripheral blood mononuclear cells, taken after pregnancy. This clonotype was obtained from a female donor with multiple sclerosis, enrolled in a pregnancy study. The chain is built from TRBV6-4 and TRBJ1-2; D call uncertain. CDR3 amino acids: CASSDSADGYTF. The CDR3 DNA reads TGTGCCAGCAGTGACTCGGCGGATGGCTACACCTTC.